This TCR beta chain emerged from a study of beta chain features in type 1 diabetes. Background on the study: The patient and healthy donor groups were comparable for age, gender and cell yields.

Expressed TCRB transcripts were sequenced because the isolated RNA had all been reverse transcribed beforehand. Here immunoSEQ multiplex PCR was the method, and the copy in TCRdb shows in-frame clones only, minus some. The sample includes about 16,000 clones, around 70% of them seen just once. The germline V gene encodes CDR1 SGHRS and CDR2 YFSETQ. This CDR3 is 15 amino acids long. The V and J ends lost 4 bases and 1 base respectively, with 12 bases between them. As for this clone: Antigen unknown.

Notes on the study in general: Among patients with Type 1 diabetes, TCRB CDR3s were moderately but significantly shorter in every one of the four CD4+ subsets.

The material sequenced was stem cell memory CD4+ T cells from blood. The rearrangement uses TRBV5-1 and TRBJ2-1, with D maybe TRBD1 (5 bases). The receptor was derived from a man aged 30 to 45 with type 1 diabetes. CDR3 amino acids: CASSLVAGSYNEQFF. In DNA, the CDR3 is TGCGCCAGCAGCCTGGTGGCAGGGTCCTACAATGAGCAGTTCTTC.